One and the same sample provided the 8 T cell receptor beta chains below, sequenced in a study of CD8 T cells in ankylosing spondylitis. Using its own MiXCR run on the 5' RACE reads, TCRdb lists one record per CDR3 protein. The sample records some 130,000 distinct CDR3 sequences, around 7.9% being singletons. The source material was blood, either unsorted or a sorted T cell fraction (not recorded which). The receptors were sampled from a female donor with ankylosing spondylitis or in good health (not recorded which).

Turning to this clonotype: An end of the junction does not agree with germline; a read error may underlie this. This chain uses TRBV30 with TRBJ1-2; D is ambiguous. CDR1 is GTSNPN and CDR2 is SVGIG in the germline V gene (reference sequence). This CDR3 has 13 amino acids. The CDR3 coding sequence is TGTGCCTGGAGCGAGCAGGCTAACTATGACTACACCTTC. This encodes CAWSEQANYDYTF.

This clonotype showed up many times. The V and J genes are TRBV7-3 and TRBJ1-1; unclear D gene. CDR3 length equals 13 residues. The V gene's germline CDR1 is SGHTA and CDR2 FQGTGA. Trimming pared 5 bases from V and 1 base from J, leaving 8 bases between. CDR3 sequence: CASSAAGNTEAFF. CDR3 DNA sequence: TGTGCCAGCAGCGCTGCAGGGAACACTGAAGCTTTCTTT.

For this clonotype: It may be a read error: a sequence one base away is much more abundant. The chain carries TRBV7-3 and TRBJ1-6; D may be TRBD1 (5 bases). Germline V gives CDR1 SGHTA, CDR2 FQGTGA. V was shortened by 3 bases and J by 5 bases, with 14 bases between the two germline ends. The CDR3 length is 16 residues. CDR3: CASSLTGGTNNSPLHF. CDR3 nucleotides: TGTGCCAGCAGCTTGACCGGGGGGACCAATAATTCACCCCTCCACTTT.

This clonotype was found many times. The chain employs TRBV3-1 and TRBJ1-4; D call uncertain. The germline gives CDR1 LGHDT, CDR2 YNNKEL (reference sequence). The CDR3 consists of 12 residues. Trimming shortened V by 0 bases and J by 5 bases, and 1 base separated the two germline ends. CDR3 DNA sequence: TGTGCCAGCAGCCAAGAAAATGAAAAACTGTTTTTT. Translating gives CASSQENEKLFF.

This clonotype appeared many times. The chain combines TRBV12-3 or TRBV12-4 with TRBJ1-3; perhaps TRBD1 as D (6 bases). V was pared by 2 bases and J by 8 bases, with 10 bases between. The CDR3 extends over 13 amino acids. The CDR3 here is CASSLTGLHTIYF. The CDR3 nucleotides are TGTGCCAGCAGTTTAACAGGGCTGCACACCATATATTTT.

The table lists this clonotype with many counts. This chain uses TRBV20-1 with TRBJ1-4; D not certain. The CDR3 is 16 residues long. The V gene's germline CDR1 is DFQATT and CDR2 SNEGSKA (reference sequence). The ends were cut back, 6 bases at V and 9 bases at J, with 26 bases in the middle. This CDR3 reads CSALAGGQALMKKLFF. The CDR3 nucleotides are TGCAGTGCCCTGGCGGGCGGTCAGGCCCTAATGAAAAAACTGTTTTTT.

In the case of this clonotype: Given a much more abundant clone one base away, this may be a read error. The V gene is TRBV6-1, the J gene TRBJ2-7; D possibly corresponds to TRBD2 (6 bases). Germline lookup yields CDR1 MNHNS and CDR2 SASEGT. This CDR3 region has 13 residues. The CDR3 here is CTSRRDGLYEQYF. The CDR3, as DNA: TGTACCAGCCGGAGGGACGGACTCTACGAGCAGTACTTC.

There are many counts of this clonotype. The V and J genes are TRBV7-6 and TRBJ2-1; 11 bases align to TRBD2. This CDR3 has 18 amino acids. After removal of 3 bases from V and 4 bases from J, the junction contained 11 bases not matched to a gene. Germline V gene lookup returns CDR1 SGHVS and CDR2 FNYEAQ. Here the CDR3 DNA reads TGTGCCAGCAGCTTCGGGCTAGCGGGGGGCGTTTATTACAATGAGCAGTTCTTC. It codes for CASSFGLAGGVYYNEQFF.